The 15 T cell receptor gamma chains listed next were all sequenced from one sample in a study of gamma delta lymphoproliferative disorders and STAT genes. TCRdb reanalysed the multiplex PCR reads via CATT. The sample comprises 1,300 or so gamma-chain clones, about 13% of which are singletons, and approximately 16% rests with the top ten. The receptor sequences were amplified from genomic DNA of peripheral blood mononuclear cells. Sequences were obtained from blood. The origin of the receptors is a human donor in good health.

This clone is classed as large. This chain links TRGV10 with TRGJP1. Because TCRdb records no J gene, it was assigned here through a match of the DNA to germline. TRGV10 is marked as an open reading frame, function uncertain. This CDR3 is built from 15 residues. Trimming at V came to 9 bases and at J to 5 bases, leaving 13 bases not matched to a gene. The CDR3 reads CAACRYHATGWFKIF. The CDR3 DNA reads TGTGCTGCGTGCCGTTATCACGCTACTGGTTGGTTCAAGATATTT.

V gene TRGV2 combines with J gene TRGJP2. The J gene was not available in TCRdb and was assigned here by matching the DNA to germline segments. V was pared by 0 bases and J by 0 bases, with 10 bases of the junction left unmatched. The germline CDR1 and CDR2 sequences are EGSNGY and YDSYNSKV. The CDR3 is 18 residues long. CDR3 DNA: TGTGCCACCTGGGACGGGCGCCTGGGATATAGTAGTGATTGGATCAAGACGTTT. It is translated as CATWDGRLGYSSDWIKTF.

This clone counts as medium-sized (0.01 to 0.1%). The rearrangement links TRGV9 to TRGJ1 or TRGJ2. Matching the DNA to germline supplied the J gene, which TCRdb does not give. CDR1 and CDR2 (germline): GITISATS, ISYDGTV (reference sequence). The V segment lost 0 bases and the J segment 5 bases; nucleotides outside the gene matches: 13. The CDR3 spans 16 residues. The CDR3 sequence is CALWEVRGGRDYKKLF. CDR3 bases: TGTGCCTTGTGGGAGGTGCGGGGGGGGCGAGATTATAAGAAACTCTTT.

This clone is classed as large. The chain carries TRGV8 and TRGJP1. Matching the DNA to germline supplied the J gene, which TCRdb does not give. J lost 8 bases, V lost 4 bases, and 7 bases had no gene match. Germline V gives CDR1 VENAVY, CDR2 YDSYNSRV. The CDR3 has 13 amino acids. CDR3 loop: CATWDDQGWFKIF. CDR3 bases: TGTGCCACCTGGGACGACCAAGGTTGGTTCAAGATATTT.

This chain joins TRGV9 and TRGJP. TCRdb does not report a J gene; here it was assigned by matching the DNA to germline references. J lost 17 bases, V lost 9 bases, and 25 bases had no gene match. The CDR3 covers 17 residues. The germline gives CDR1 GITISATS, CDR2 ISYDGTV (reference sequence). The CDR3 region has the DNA TGTGCCTTGACCCCGTGGGCTACAAGAGTTGGGCAAAAAATCAAGGTATTT. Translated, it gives CALTPWATRVGQKIKVF.

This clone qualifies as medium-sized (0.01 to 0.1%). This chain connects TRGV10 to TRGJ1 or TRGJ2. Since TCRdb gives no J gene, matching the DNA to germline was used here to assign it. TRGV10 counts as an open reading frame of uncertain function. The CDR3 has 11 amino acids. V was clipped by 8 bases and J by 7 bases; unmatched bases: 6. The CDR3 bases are TGTGCTGCGTGGGGCCCGTATAAGAAACTCTTT. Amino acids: CAAWGPYKKLF.

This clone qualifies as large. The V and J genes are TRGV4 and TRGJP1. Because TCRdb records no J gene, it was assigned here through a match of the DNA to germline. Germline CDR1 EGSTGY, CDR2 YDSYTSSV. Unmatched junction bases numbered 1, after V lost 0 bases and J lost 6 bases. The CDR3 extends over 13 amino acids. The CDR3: CATWDGPGWFKIF. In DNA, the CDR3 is TGTGCCACCTGGGATGGGCCTGGTTGGTTCAAGATATTT.

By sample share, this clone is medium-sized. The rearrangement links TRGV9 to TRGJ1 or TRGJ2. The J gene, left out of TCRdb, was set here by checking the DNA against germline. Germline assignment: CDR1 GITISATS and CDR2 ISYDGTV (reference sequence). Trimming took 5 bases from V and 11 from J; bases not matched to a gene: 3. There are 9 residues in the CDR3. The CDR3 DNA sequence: TGTGCCTTGTGGGGGGAGAAACTCTTT. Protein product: CALWGEKLF.

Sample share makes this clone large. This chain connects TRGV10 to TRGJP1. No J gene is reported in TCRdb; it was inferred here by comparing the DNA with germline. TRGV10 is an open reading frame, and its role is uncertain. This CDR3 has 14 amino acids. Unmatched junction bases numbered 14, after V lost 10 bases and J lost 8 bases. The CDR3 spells CAAFGGLLGWFKIF. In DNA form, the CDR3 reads TGTGCTGCGTTTGGAGGGTTGTTGGGTTGGTTCAAGATATTT.

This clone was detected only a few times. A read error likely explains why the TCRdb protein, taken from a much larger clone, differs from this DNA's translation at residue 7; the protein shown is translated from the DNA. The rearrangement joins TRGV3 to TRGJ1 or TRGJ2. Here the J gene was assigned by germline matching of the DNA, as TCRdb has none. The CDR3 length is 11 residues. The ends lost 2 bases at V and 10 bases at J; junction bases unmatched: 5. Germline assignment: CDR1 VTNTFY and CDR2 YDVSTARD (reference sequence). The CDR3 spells CATWDTPKKLF. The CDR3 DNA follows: TGTGCCACCTGGGACACTCCCAAGAAACTCTTT.

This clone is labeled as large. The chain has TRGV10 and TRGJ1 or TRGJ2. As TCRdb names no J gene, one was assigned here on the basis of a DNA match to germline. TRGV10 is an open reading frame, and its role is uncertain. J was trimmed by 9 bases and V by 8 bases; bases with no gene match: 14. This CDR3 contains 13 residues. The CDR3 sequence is CAAWDYVALKKLF. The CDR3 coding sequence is TGTGCTGCGTGGGATTATGTAGCCCTTAAGAAACTCTTT.

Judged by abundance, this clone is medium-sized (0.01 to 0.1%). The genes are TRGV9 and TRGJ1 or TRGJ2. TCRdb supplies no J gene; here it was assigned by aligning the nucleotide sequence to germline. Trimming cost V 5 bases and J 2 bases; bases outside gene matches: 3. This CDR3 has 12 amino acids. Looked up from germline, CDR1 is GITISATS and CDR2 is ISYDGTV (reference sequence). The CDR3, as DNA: TGTGCCTTGTGGGTCTATTATTATAAGAAACTCTTT. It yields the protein CALWVYYYKKLF.

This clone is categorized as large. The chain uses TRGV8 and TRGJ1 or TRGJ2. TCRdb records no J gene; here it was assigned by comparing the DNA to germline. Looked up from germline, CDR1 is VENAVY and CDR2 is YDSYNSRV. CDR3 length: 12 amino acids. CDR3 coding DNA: TGTGCTCCCCCCTTCGGAACATATAAGAAACTCTTT. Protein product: CAPPFGTYKKLF.

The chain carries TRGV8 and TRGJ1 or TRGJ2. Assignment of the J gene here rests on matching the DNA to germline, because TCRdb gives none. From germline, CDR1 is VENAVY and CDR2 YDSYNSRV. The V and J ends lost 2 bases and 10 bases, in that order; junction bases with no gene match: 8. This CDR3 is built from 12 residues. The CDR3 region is CATWDTTHKKLF. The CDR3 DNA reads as TGTGCCACCTGGGATACCACCCACAAGAAACTCTTT.

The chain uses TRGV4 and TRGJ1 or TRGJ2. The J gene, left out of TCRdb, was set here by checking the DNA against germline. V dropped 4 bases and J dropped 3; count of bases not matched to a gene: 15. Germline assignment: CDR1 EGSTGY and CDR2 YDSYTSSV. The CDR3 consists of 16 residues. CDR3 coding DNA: TGTGCCACCTGGGACCGGTTTTTACGAATTTATTATAAGAAACTCTTT. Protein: CATWDRFLRIYYKKLF.